These 21 T cell receptor beta chains came from one sample sequenced in a study of T cells in narcolepsy. Profiling relied on immunoSEQ multiplex PCR, and the TCRdb table lists in-frame clones only, not all of them. Of about 40,000 clones detected, approximately 90% appear once; the ten largest clones hold less than 1.5%. Material for sequencing was CD45RA- memory CD4+ T cells from PBMCs. The receptors shown here come from a human donor with narcolepsy.

The chain employs TRBV11-2 and TRBJ2-3, with TRBD2 identical over 9 bases. The CDR3 covers 16 residues. V shed 6 bases, J shed 2 bases, and the junction held 9 bases outside the gene matches. The germline gives CDR1 SGHAT, CDR2 FQNNGV. The CDR3 loop is CASREPGLALTDTQYF. The CDR3 DNA follows: TGTGCCAGCAGGGAACCGGGACTAGCTCTCACAGATACGCAGTATTTT. The full variable domain, its missing parts supplied by reference TRBV11-2 and TRBJ2-3, is EAGVAQSPRYKIIEKRQSVAFWCNPISGHATLYWYQQILGQGPKLLIQFQNNGVVDDSQLPKDRFSAERLKGVDSTLKIQPAKLEDSAVYLCASREPGLALTDTQYFGPGTRLTVL.

V gene TRBV11-3 combines with J gene TRBJ1-2; the D gene is possibly TRBD1 (5 bases). The germline gives CDR1 SGHNT, CDR2 YENEEA. This CDR3 has 15 residues. V lost 5 bases to trimming and J lost 0 bases, with 13 bases between them. CDR3 DNA sequence: TGTGCCAGCAGCGGAGGGACTCGGTCTAACTATGGCTACACCTTC. Its protein product is CASSGGTRSNYGYTF.

The gene calls are TRBV21-1 and TRBJ2-7; the D call of TRBD2 is as the table states it, not checked on the DNA. TRBV21-1 represents a pseudogene. The CDR3 spans 14 residues. The CDR3: CASSNQRLFYEQYF. Written as DNA, the CDR3 is TGTGCCAGCAGCAACCAGCGACTGTTTTACGAGCAGTACTTC.

The CDR3 DNA reads TGTGCCAGCAGCTTAGGACTAGCGGGGGTCGATGAGCAGTTCTTC. Protein sequence: CASSLGLAGVDEQFF. The chain links TRBV7-9 to TRBJ2-1, with 12 bases fitting TRBD2. V was pared by 1 base and J by 8 bases, with 3 bases of the junction left unmatched. The CDR3 extends over 15 amino acids. Per germline, CDR1 SEHNR and CDR2 FQNEAQ (reference sequence).

This sequence joins TRBV14 and TRBJ2-5; D unresolved. The CDR3 length is 11 residues. Germline lookup yields CDR1 SGHDN and CDR2 FVKESK. The V end lost 4 bases, the J end lost 5 bases, and 5 bases lay between the germline ends. The CDR3 nucleotides read TGTGCCAGCAGCCCCCCGGAGACCCAGTACTTC. It encodes CASSPPETQYF.

This rearrangement joins TRBV5-1 to TRBJ2-2, with D possibly TRBD1 on 6 matching bases. V dropped 2 bases and J dropped 7 bases, with 12 bases sitting between them. This CDR3 has 14 residues. CDR1 and CDR2 (germline): SGHRS, YFSETQ. CDR3 nucleotides: TGCGCCAGCAGCTTCAGGGGCGAAAGCGGGGAGCTGTTTTTT. Residues: CASSFRGESGELFF.

J is TRBJ1-2 and V is TRBV30; 8 bases fit TRBD1. Germline lookup yields CDR1 GTSNPN and CDR2 SVGIG (reference sequence). CDR3 length: 13 residues. V lost 5 bases and J lost 7; bases outside the gene matches: 9. CDR3 in DNA: TGTGCCTGGGTCGTCCAGGGGGCGCGTGGCTACACCTTC. This sequence encodes CAWVVQGARGYTF. Full variable domain (missing parts from reference TRBV30 and TRBJ1-2): SQTIHQWPATLVQPVGSPLSLECTVEGTSNPNLYWYRQAAGRGLQLLFYSVGIGQISSEVPQNLSASRPQDRQFILSSKKLLLSDSGFYLCAWVVQGARGYTFGSGTRLTVV.

The chain employs TRBV15 and TRBJ2-1, with D hard to call. Trimming stripped 0 bases from V and 8 bases from J, with 8 bases between. The CDR3 extends over 13 amino acids. Germline V CDR1 and CDR2: LNHNV, YYDKDF (reference sequence). CDR3: CATSRDFIDEQFF. The CDR3 bases are TGTGCCACCAGCAGAGATTTTATCGATGAGCAGTTCTTC. The full variable domain, completed using reference TRBV15 and TRBJ2-1, is DAMVIQNPRYQVTQFGKPVTLSCSQTLNHNVMYWYQQKSSQAPKLLFHYYDKDFNNEADTPDNFQSRRPNTSFCFLDIRSPGLGDTAMYLCATSRDFIDEQFFGPGTRLTVL.

This chain links TRBV5-8 with TRBJ1-5, with 7 bases matching TRBD1. J gave up 4 bases and V 5 bases, and 9 bases lay outside the gene matches. This CDR3 region has 15 residues. The germline gives CDR1 SGHTS, CDR2 YDEGEE. CDR3 region: CASRPRTGRNQPQHF. CDR3 coding DNA: TGTGCCAGCAGACCCCGGACAGGTAGAAATCAGCCCCAGCATTTT.

The V gene is TRBV5-1, the J gene TRBJ2-7, with D perhaps assigned TRBD1 or TRBD2 (6 bases each). The CDR3 consists of 14 residues. CDR1 and CDR2 from the germline V gene are SGHRS and YFSETQ. The V end lost 4 bases, the J end lost 0 bases, and 11 bases lay between the germline ends. The CDR3 here is CASSRGGNSYEQYF. The CDR3 nucleotides read TGCGCCAGCAGCCGAGGGGGGAACTCCTACGAGCAGTACTTC.

This chain links TRBV19 with TRBJ2-3; D is unresolved. V dropped 7 bases and J dropped 1 base, with 9 bases sitting between them. The CDR3 loop spans 13 amino acids. The germline CDR1 and CDR2 sequences are LNHDA and SQIVND (reference sequence). DNA of the CDR3: TGTGCCAGTACCAAGACTGGCACAGATACGCAGTATTTT. This translates into CASTKTGTDTQYF.

The chain has TRBV30 and TRBJ2-1; no reliable D call. The CDR3 is made up of 14 amino acids. Germline CDR1 is GTSNPN and CDR2 is SVGIG (reference sequence). The CDR3 coding sequence is TGTGCTACGATGCCGAGGAGCTCCTACAATGAGCAGTTCTTC. This codes for CATMPRSSYNEQFF.

The V gene is TRBV19, the J gene TRBJ2-5, with 8 positions matching TRBD1. V was clipped by 4 bases and J by 5 bases; unmatched bases: 6. The length of the CDR3 is 14 residues. Germline V CDR1 and CDR2: LNHDA, SQIVND (reference sequence). The chain's CDR3 is CASSRTGSEETQYF. The DNA of the CDR3 is TGTGCCAGTAGTAGGACAGGGTCCGAGGAGACCCAGTACTTC.

The chain uses TRBV4-3 and TRBJ1-2; D gene unclear. The CDR3 spans 15 residues. CDR1 and CDR2 from the germline V gene are LGHNA and YSLEER. Trimming removed 0 bases at V and 1 base at J, with 9 bases between. In DNA, the CDR3 is TGCGCCAGCAGCCAAGATCAACAGAATAACTATGGCTACACCTTC. It translates to CASSQDQQNNYGYTF.

V gene TRBV11-3 combines with J gene TRBJ2-7, with 7 bases fitting TRBD1. The length of the CDR3 is 15 residues. Per the germline V gene, CDR1 is SGHNT and CDR2 is YENEEA. V was pared by 5 bases and J by 0 bases, with 7 bases of the junction left unmatched. The CDR3: CASSLQTGSSYEQYF. CDR3 sequence (DNA): TGTGCCAGCAGCCTCCAGACAGGGAGCTCCTACGAGCAGTACTTC.

The chain is built from TRBV4-2 and TRBJ2-2, with TRBD2 matching 7 bases. The CDR3 spans 15 residues. The V gene end was trimmed by 2 bases and the J gene end by 5 bases; junction bases not matched to a gene: 5. Germline loops: CDR1 LGHNA, CDR2 YNFKEQ. The CDR3 spells CASSQPWEGTGELFF. CDR3 DNA: TGTGCCAGCAGCCAACCTTGGGAGGGAACCGGGGAGCTGTTTTTT.

The rearrangement uses TRBV6-5 and TRBJ2-7; perhaps TRBD1 as D (5 bases). Germline CDR1 MNHEY, CDR2 SVGAGI. This CDR3 is built from 15 residues. V was trimmed by 6 bases and J by 2 bases, leaving 17 bases between them. CDR3 loop: CASSIQQVDPYEQYF. As DNA, the CDR3 is TGTGCCAGCAGCATACAACAGGTAGACCCCTACGAGCAGTACTTC.

The gene calls are TRBV6-5 and TRBJ1-4, with D perhaps matching TRBD1 (6 bases). There are 14 residues in the CDR3. Per the germline V gene, CDR1 is MNHEY and CDR2 is SVGAGI. V was clipped by 2 bases and J by 7 bases, with 11 bases between them. This chain's CDR3 is CASSYLQGGEKLFF. DNA for the CDR3: TGTGCCAGCAGTTACCTACAGGGCGGTGAAAAACTGTTTTTT.

The genes are TRBV19 and TRBJ1-2; D gene uncertain. Germline CDR1 LNHDA, CDR2 SQIVND (reference sequence). Trimming cost V 7 bases and J 7 bases, with 10 bases left between them. This CDR3 region has 11 residues. CDR3 sequence reads: CASKTKGGYTF. In DNA, the CDR3 is TGTGCCAGTAAAACAAAGGGTGGCTACACCTTC.

This clone has only one observation. The chain recombines TRBV28 with TRBJ2-3; TRBD1 matches 8 bases. The CDR3 sequence is 15 residues long. The J segment lost 2 bases and the V segment lost 5 bases, leaving 6 bases of the junction unmatched. The germline CDR1 and CDR2 sequences are MDHEN and SYDVKM. CDR3 region: CASSRQGPTTDTQYF. Here the CDR3 DNA reads TGTGCCAGCAGTAGACAGGGGCCAACCACAGATACGCAGTATTTT.

V is TRBV7-2 and J is TRBJ1-2; D gene uncertain. This CDR3 spans 14 amino acids. Trimming cost V 2 bases and J 7 bases, with 14 bases left between them. Germline CDR1 reads SGHTA; CDR2 reads FQGNSA. This chain's CDR3 is CASSLPGFDFGYTF. As DNA, the CDR3 is TGTGCCAGCAGCTTACCCGGGTTCGATTTTGGCTACACCTTC.